This TCR beta chain was sequenced in a study of blood T cell repertoires in COVID-19. The germline gives CDR1 SNHLY, CDR2 FYNNEI. CDR3 length: 13 residues. J gave up 2 bases and V 7 bases, and 4 bases lay outside the gene matches. The repertoire was sequenced with immunoSEQ multiplex PCR; TCRdb's copy has only in-frame clones and lacks some. Of a few hundred thousand clones listed, around nine tenths are singletons. Each participant's cohort was designated according to participant-reported clinical history. Symptom resolution, clearance, or two negative PCRs marked donors in Cohort 3 as recovered. The specimen sequenced was PBMCs or T cells enriched from blood (not recorded which). The origin of this receptor is a woman aged 50 to 60 who had recovered from COVID-19. The rearrangement uses TRBV2 and TRBJ1-1, with TRBD1 identical over 7 bases. The CDR3 coding sequence is TGTGCCAGCACCCGGGACAGCAACACTGAAGCTTTCTTT. Protein: CASTRDSNTEAFF.